The sequence of this TCR beta chain was determined in a study of tissue T cells after allogeneic stem cell transplantation. Findings of the study overall: Anatomically similar tissues had similar TCR repertoires within each patient. Only a limited share of tissue TCRs appeared in blood or spleen.

The CDR3 runs 15 residues. Looked up from germline, CDR1 is MNHDT and CDR2 is YYDKIL. V lost 0 bases to trimming and J lost 6 bases; unmatched junction nucleotides: 4. Note on this clone: No antigen is known for it. Gene names and germline match the mouse. The CDR3 end is not reached by the read, which stops 1 residue before it; the germline J gene fills it in.

CDR3 sequences, V/J genes, frequencies and template counts came from survey-depth TCRbeta sequencing. TCRdb's table, derived via immunoSEQ multiplex PCR, lists solely in-frame clones and lacks some. This repertoire shows about 6,600 clones, roughly half found once; its top ten account for 7.7%. Documented time point: mouse harvest day 7 after allogeneic transplant. Each mouse received 10^7 T-cell-depleted marrow cells plus 10^6 splenic CD5+ T cells by tail vein. The receptor was derived from a female BALB/c mouse given C57BL/6 T cells with graft-versus-host disease after an allogeneic hematopoietic cell transplant. This chain links TRBV17 with TRBJ1-4; TRBD1 matches 7 bases. Material: lymph node tissue. The CDR3 DNA, read in part, is TGTGCTAGCAGTAGAGACTTCACAGGGGACGAAAGATTATTT. Translating it yields CASSRDFTGDERLF. The whole CDR3 region reads CASSRDFTGDERLFF.